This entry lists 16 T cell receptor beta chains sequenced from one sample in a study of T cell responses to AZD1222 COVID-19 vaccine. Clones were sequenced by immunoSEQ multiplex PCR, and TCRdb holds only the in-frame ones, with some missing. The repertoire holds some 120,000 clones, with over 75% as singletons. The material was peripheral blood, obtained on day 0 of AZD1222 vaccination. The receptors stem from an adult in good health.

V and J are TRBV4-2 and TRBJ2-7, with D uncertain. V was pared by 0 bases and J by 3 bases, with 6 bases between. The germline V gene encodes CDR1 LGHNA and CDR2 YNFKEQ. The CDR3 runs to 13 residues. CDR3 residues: CASSQEDRYEQYF. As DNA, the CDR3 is TGTGCCAGCAGCCAAGAGGACCGCTACGAGCAGTACTTC.

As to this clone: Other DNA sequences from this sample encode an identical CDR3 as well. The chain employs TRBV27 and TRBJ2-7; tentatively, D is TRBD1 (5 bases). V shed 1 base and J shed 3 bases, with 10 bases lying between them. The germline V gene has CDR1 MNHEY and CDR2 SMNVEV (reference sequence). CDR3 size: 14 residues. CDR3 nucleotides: TGTGCCAGCAGTTTATTCGGCCAGGGCTACGAGCAGTACTTC. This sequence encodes CASSLFGQGYEQYF.

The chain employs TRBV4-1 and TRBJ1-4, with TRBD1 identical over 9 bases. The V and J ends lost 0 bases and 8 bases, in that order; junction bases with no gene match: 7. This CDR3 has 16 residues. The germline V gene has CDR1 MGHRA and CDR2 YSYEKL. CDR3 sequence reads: CASSQDPGTGLEKLFF. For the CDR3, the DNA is TGCGCCAGCAGCCAAGACCCCGGGACAGGGTTAGAAAAACTGTTTTTT.

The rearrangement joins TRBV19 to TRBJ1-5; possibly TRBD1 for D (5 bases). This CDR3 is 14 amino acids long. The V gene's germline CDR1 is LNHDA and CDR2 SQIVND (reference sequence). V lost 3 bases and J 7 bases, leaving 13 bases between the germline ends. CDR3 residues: CASSIPQGIQPQHF. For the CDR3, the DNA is TGTGCCAGTAGTATTCCCCAGGGAATCCAGCCCCAGCATTTT.

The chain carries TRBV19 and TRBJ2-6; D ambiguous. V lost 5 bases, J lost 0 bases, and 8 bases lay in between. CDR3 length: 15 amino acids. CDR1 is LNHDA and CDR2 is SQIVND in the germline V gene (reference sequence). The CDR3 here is CASSAQFSGANVLTF. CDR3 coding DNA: TGTGCCAGTAGTGCACAGTTCTCTGGGGCCAACGTCCTGACTTTC.

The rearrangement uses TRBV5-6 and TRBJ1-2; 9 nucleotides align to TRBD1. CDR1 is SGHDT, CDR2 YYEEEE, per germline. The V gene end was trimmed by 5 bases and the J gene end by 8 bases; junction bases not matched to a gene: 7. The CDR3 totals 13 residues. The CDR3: CASRWDRERGYTF. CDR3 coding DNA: TGTGCCAGCAGGTGGGACAGGGAAAGAGGCTACACCTTC.

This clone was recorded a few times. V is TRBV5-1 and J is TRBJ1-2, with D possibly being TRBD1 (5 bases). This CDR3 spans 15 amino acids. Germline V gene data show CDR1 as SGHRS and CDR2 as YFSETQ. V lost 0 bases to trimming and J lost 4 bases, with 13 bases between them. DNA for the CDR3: TGCGCCAGCAGCTTGGCCGGGGCAGGGCCCTATGGCTACACCTTC. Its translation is CASSLAGAGPYGYTF.

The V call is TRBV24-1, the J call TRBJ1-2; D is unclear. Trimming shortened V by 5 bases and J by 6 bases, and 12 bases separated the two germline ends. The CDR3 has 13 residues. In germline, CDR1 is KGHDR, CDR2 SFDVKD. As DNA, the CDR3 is TGTGCCACCAGTGCCCTGGGCCGGGATGGCTACACCTTC. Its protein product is CATSALGRDGYTF.

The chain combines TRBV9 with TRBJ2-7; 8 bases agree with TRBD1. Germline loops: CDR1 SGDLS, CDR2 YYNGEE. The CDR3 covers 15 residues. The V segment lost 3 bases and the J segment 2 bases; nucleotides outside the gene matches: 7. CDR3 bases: TGTGCCAGCAGCGAAACCGGGACAGGCCCCTACGAGCAGTACTTC. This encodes CASSETGTGPYEQYF.

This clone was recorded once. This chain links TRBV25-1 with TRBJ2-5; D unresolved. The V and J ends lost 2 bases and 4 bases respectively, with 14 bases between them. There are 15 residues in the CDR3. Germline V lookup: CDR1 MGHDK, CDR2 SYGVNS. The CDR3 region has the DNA TGTGCCAGCAGTGAAGGGGTTATAATCTTAGAGACCCAGTACTTC. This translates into CASSEGVIILETQYF.

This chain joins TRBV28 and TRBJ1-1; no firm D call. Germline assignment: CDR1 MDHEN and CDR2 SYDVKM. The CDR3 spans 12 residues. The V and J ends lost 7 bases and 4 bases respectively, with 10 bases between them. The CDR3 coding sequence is TGTGCCAGCACCTCAATGGGCACTGAAGCTTTCTTT. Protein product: CASTSMGTEAFF.

CDR3 in DNA: TGTGCCAGTAGTATAGATCGAAGGGGGTCTCTTGGGGAGACCCAGTACTTC. Amino acids: CASSIDRRGSLGETQYF. The chain couples TRBV19 to TRBJ2-5, with D possibly TRBD1 on 6 matching bases. This CDR3 has 17 residues. Germline CDR1 reads LNHDA; CDR2 reads SQIVND (reference sequence). V was pared by 0 bases and J by 5 bases, with 19 bases between. Supplemented by reference TRBV19 and TRBJ2-5, the full variable domain reads DGGITQSPKYLFRKEGQNVTLSCEQNLNHDAMYWYRQDPGQGLRLIYYSQIVNDFQKGDIAEGYSVSREKKESFPLTVTSAQKNPTAFYLCASSIDRRGSLGETQYFGPGTRLLVL.

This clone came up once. CDR3 nucleotides: TGCAGTGCTAGAGAGGGGAGTGAGCAGTACTTC. Protein: CSAREGSEQYF. The V call is TRBV20-1, the J call TRBJ2-7, with D tentatively TRBD2 (5 bases). V shed 0 bases and J shed 7 bases, with 7 bases lying between them. The CDR3 covers 11 residues. CDR1 and CDR2 (germline): DFQATT, SNEGSKA (reference sequence).

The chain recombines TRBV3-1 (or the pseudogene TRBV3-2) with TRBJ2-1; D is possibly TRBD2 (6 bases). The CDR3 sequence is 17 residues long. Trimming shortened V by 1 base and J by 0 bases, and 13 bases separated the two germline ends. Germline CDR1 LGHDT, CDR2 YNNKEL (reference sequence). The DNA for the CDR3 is TGTGCCAGCAGCCAAGGTCTGATGGGGGGCTCCTACAATGAGCAGTTCTTC. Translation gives CASSQGLMGGSYNEQFF.

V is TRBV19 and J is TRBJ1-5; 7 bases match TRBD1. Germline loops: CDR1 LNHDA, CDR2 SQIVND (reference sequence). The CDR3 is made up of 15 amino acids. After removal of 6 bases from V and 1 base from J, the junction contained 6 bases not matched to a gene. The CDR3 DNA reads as TGTGCCAGTAGGACAGGGAGTAACAGCAATCAGCCCCAGCATTTT. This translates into CASRTGSNSNQPQHF.

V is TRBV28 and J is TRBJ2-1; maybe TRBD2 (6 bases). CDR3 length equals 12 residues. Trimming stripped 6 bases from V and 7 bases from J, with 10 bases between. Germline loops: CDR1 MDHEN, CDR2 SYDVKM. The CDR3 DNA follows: TGTGCCAGCAGAAGTGGGAGGAATGAGCAGTTCTTC. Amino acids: CASRSGRNEQFF.